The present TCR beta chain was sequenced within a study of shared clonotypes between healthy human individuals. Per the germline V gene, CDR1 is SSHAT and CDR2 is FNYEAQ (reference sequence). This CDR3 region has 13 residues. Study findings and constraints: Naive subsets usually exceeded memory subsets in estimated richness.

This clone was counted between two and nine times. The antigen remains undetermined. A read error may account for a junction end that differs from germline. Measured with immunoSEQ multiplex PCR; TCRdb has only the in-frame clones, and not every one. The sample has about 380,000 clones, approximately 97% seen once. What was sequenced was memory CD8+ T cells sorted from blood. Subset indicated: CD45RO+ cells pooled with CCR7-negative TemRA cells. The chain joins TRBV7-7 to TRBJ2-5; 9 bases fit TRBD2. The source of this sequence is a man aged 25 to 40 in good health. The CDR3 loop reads CASSLLAGETQYF. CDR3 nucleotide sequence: TGTGCTAGCAGCTTACTAGCGGGAGAGACCCAGTACTTC.